The rows below give T cell receptor beta chains drawn from one sample of a study of T cells in Graves' hyperthyroidism and ophthalmopathy. TCRdb itself ran the multiplex PCR reads through MiXCR, one entry per CDR3 protein. The sample contains over 400,000 distinct CDR3 sequences, about 15% of which appear only once. The sequenced material came from blood. These receptors all come from a man between 18 and 35 years old with Graves' ophthalmopathy. Each CDR3 is given without its conserved first and last residue.

v_call	j_call	cdr3_aa
TRBV4-1	TRBJ1-1	ASSRSWGQVDTEAF
TRBV6-1	TRBJ2-1	ASSEAEVFEQF
TRBV5-1	TRBJ2-1	ASSFEGASYNEQF
TRBV19	TRBJ1-1	ASSPKGQRSTEAF
TRBV27	TRBJ2-1	ASSLGGGRNEQF
TRBV7-9	TRBJ2-3	ASSLTRLATDTQY
TRBV5-1	TRBJ2-7	ASSEREESYEQY
TRBV20-1	TRBJ2-3	SALHLAGATDTQY
TRBV19	TRBJ1-2	ATGAGYYGYT
TRBV28	TRBJ1-3	ASSLLTDDRNTIY
TRBV28	TRBJ1-1	ASSYVGEDTEAF
TRBV7-9	TRBJ2-5	ASSLVLDRGGETQY
TRBV7-6	TRBJ1-5	ASSRGLGGQPQH
TRBV30	TRBJ2-7	AWSVRWDTSSYEQY
TRBV19	TRBJ2-3	ASSTAGEVDTQY
TRBV19	TRBJ1-3	ASSIRADSGNTTY
TRBV6-6	TRBJ2-2	ASSYSQGAGELF
TRBV27	TRBJ2-1	ASRTGAGSSYNEQF
TRBV29-1	TRBJ1-1	SAGRPFGTEAF
TRBV12-3/TRBV12-4	TRBJ2-1	ASSLFGTSVGNEQF
TRBV7-2	TRBJ2-1	ASSIQGDSYNEQF
TRBV29-1	TRBJ2-7	SVGWDQGLPYEQY
TRBV12-3/TRBV12-4	TRBJ2-2	ASSLRESGELF
TRBV27	TRBJ1-4	ASRGTENEKLF
TRBV9	TRBJ2-7	ASSPWGGEQY
TRBV4-2	TRBJ1-1	ASSHPELNTEAF
TRBV11-2	TRBJ2-7	ASSLDRVAGHEQY
TRBV19	TRBJ1-5	ASRLYGQGRQPQH
TRBV4-1	TRBJ2-3	ASSFRTSGLTDTQY
TRBV7-9	TRBJ2-5	ASSAYRGEQETQY
TRBV20-1	TRBJ1-1	SAREQGIWTEAF
TRBV27	TRBJ1-4	ASRGYNEKLF
TRBV6-1	TRBJ1-1	ASSEAKIMNTEAF
TRBV20-1	TRBJ2-7	SARVSGTSVSYEQY
TRBV7-2	TRBJ2-1	ASSSRAGGNEQF